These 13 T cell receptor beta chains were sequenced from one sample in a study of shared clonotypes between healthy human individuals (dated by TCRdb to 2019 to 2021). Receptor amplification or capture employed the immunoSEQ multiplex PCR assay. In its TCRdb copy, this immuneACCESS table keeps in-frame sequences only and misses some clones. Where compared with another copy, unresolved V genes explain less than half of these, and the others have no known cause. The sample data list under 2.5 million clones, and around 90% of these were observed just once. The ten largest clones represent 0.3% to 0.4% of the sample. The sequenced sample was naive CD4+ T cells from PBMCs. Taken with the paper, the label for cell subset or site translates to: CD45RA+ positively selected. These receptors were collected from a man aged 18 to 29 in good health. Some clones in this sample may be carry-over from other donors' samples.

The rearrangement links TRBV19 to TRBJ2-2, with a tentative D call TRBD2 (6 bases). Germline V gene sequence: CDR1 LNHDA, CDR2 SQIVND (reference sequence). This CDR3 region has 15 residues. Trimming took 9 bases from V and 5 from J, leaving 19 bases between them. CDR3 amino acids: CASAPGGARTGELFF. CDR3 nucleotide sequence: TGTGCCAGCGCTCCTGGAGGGGCGAGGACCGGGGAGCTGTTTTTT.

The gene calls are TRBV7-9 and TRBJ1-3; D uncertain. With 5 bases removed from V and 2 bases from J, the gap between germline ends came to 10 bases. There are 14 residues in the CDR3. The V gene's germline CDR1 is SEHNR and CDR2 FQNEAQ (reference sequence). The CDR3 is CASSPEGTGNTIYF. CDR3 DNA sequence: TGTGCCAGCAGCCCCGAGGGAACTGGAAACACCATATATTTT.

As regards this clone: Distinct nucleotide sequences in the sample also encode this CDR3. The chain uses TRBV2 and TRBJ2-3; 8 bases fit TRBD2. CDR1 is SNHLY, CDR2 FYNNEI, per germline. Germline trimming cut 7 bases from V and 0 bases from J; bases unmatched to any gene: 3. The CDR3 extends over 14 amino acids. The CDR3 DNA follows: TGTGCCAGCACCTCTAGCGGGAGCACAGATACGCAGTATTTT. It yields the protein CASTSSGSTDTQYF.

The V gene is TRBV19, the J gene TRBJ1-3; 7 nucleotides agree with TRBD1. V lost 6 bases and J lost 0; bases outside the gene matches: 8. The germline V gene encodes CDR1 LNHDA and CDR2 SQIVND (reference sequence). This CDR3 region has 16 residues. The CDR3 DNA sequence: TGTGCCAGTAGCCAGGACAGGCCCTACTCTGGAAACACCATATATTTT. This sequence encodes CASSQDRPYSGNTIYF.

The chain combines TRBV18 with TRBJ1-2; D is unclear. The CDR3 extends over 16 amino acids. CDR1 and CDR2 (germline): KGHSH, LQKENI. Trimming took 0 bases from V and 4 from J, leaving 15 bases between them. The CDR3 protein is CASSPPGGSSPYGYTF. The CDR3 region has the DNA TGTGCCAGCTCACCACCGGGCGGCTCCAGCCCCTATGGCTACACCTTC.

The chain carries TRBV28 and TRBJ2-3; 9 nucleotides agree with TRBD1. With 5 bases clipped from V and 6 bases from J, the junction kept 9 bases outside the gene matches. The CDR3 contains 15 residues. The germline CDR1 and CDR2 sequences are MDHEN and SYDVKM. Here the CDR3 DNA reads TGTGCCAGCAGTCCCGACAGGGGGGATAGGGATACGCAGTATTTT. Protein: CASSPDRGDRDTQYF.

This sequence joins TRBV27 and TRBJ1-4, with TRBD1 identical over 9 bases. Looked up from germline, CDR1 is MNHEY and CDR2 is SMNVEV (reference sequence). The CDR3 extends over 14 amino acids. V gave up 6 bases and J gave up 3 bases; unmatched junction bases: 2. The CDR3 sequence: CASSWTGANEKLFF. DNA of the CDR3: TGTGCCAGCAGCTGGACAGGGGCTAATGAAAAACTGTTTTTT.

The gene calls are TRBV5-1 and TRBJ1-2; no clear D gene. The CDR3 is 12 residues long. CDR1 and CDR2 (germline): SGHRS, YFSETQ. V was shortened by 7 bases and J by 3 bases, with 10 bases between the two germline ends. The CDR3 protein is CASHEGHYGYTF. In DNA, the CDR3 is TGCGCCAGCCACGAGGGCCACTATGGCTACACCTTC.

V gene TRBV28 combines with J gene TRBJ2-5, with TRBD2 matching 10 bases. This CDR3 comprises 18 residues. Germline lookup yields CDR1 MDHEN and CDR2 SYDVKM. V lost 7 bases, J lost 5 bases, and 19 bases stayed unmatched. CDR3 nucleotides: TGTGCCAGCACCCAGATCCAAAGCGGGAGGGTCGAGGAGGAGACCCAGTACTTC. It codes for CASTQIQSGRVEEETQYF.

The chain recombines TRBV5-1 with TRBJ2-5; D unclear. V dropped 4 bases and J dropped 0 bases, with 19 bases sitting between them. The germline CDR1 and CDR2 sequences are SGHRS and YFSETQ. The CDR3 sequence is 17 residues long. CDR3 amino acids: CASSLMVEPFYQETQYF. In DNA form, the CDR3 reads TGCGCCAGCAGCCTCATGGTGGAACCTTTTTACCAAGAGACCCAGTACTTC.

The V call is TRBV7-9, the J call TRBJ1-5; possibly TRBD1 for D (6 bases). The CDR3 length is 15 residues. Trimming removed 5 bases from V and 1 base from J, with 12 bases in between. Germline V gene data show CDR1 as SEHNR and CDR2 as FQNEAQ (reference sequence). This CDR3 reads CASSARGGSNQPQHF. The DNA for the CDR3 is TGTGCCAGCAGCGCAAGGGGGGGAAGCAATCAGCCCCAGCATTTT.

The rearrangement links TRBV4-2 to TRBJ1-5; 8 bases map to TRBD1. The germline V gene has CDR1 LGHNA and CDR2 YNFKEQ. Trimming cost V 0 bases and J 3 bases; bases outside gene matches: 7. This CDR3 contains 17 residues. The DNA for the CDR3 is TGTGCCAGCAGCCAAGACCTGGTGACAGGGGCCAATCAGCCCCAGCATTTT. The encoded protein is CASSQDLVTGANQPQHF.

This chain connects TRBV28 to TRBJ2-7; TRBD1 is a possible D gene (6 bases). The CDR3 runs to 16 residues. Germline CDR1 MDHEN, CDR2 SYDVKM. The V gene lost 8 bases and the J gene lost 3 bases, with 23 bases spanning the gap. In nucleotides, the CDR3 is TGTGCCAGCCCCGGCGCTGAACAGGGTTTCGGCTACGAGCAGTACTTC. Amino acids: CASPGAEQGFGYEQYF.